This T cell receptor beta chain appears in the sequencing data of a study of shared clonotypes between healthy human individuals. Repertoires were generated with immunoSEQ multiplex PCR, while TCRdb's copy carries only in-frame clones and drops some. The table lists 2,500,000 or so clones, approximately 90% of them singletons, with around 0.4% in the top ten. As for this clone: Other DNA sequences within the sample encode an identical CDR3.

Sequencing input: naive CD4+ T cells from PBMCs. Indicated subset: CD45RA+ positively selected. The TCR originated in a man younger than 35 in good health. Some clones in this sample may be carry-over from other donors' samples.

CDR3 nucleotides: TGTGCCAGCAGCGGGGCTAGCTCCTACGAGCAGTACTTC. Translating gives CASSGASSYEQYF. The V and J genes are TRBV7-9 and TRBJ2-7, with TRBD1 as a possible D gene (5 bases). V was shortened by 5 bases and J by 0 bases, with 8 bases between the two germline ends. The CDR3 has 13 amino acids. The germline CDR1 and CDR2 sequences are SEHNR and FQNEAQ (reference sequence).